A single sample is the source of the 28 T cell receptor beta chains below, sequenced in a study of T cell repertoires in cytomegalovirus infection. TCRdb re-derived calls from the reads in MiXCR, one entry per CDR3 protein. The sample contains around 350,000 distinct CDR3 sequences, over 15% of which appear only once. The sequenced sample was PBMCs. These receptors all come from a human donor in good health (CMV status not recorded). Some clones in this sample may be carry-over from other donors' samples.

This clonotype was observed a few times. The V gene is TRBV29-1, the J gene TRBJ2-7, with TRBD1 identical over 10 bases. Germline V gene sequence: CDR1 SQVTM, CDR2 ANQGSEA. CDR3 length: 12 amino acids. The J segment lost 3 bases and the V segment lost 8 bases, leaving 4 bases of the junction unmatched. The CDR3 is CSTWTGGYEQYF. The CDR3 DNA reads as TGCAGCACCTGGACAGGGGGCTACGAGCAGTACTTC.

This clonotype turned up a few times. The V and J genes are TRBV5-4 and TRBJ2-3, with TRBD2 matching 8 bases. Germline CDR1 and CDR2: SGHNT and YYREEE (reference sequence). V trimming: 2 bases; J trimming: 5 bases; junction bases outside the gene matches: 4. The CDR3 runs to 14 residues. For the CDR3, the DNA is TGTGCCAGCAGCTTTAGCGGGACCGTAGATACGCAGTATTTT. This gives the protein CASSFSGTVDTQYF.

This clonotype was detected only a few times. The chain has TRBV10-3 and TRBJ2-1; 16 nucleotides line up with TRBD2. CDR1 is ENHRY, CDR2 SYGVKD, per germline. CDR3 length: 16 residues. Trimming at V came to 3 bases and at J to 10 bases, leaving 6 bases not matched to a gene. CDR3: CAISEPGTSGGGEQFF. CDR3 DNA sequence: TGTGCCATCAGTGAACCTGGGACTAGCGGGGGGGGGGAGCAGTTCTTC.

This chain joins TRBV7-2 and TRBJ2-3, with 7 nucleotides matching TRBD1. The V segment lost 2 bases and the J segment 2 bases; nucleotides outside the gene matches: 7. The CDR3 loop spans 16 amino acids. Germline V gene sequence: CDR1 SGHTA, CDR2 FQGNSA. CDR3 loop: CASSLLGQKYTDTQYF. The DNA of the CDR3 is TGTGCCAGCAGCTTACTGGGACAGAAATACACAGATACGCAGTATTTT.

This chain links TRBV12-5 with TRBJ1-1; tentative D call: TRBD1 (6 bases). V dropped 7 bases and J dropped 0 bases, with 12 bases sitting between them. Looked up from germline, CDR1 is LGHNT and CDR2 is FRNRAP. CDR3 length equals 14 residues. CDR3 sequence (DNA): TGTGCTAGTGTTCTAGGACAGCTGAACACTGAAGCTTTCTTT. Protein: CASVLGQLNTEAFF. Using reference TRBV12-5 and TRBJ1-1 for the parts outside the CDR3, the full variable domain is DARVTQTPRHKVTEMGQEVTMRCQPILGHNTVFWYRQTMMQGLELLAYFRNRAPLDDSGMPKDRFSAEMPDATLATLKIQPSEPRDSAVYFCASVLGQLNTEAFFGQGTRLTVV.

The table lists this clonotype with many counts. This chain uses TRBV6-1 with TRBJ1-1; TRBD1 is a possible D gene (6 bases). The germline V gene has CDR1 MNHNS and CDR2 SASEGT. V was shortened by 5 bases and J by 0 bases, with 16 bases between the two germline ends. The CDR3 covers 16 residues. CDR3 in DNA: TGTGCCAGCAGTTCCGGCCCAGGGACACTGAACACTGAAGCTTTCTTT. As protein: CASSSGPGTLNTEAFF.

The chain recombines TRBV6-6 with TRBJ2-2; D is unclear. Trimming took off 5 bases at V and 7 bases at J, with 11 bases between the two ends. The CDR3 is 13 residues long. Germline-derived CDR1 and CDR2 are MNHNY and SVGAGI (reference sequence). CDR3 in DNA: TGTGCCAGCAGTGACGTCGTGGTCGGGGAGCTGTTTTTT. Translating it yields CASSDVVVGELFF.

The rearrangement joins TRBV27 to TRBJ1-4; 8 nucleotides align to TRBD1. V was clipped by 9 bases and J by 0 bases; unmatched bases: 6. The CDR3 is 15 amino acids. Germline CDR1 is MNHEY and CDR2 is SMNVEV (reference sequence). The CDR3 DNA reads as TGTGCCAGTTCACAGGGGGGGACAACTAATGAAAAACTGTTTTTT. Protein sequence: CASSQGGTTNEKLFF.

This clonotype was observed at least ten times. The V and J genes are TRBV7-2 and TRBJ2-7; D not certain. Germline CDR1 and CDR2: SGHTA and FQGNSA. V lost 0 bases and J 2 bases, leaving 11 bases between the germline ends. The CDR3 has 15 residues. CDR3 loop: CASSLAANQPYEQYF. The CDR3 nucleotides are TGTGCCAGCAGCTTAGCTGCCAATCAACCCTACGAGCAGTACTTC.

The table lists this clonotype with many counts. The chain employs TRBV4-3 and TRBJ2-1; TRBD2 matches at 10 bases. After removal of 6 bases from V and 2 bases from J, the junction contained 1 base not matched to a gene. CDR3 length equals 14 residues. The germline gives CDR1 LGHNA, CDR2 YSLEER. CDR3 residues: CASSTSGAYNEQFF. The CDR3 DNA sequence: TGCGCCAGCAGTACTAGCGGGGCCTACAATGAGCAGTTCTTC.

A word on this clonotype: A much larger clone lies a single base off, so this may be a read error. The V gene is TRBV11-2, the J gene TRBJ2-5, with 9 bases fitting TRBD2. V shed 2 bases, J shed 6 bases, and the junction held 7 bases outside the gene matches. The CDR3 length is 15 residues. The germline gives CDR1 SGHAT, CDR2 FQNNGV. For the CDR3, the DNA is TGTGCCAGCAGCTTAATCCCTAGCGGGGAAAAGACCCAGTACTTC. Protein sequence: CASSLIPSGEKTQYF.

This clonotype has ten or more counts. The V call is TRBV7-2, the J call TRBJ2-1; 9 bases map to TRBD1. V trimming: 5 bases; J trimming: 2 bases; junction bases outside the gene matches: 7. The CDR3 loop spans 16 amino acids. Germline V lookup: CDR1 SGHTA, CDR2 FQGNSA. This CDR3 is CASSPAGTGTYNEQFF. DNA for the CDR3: TGTGCCAGCAGCCCCGCGGGGACAGGGACCTACAATGAGCAGTTCTTC.

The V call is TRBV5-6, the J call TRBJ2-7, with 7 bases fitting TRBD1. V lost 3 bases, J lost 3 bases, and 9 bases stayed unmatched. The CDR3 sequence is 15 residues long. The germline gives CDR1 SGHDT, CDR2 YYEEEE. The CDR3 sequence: CASSSLGGPNYEQYF. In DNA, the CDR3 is TGTGCCAGCAGCTCTCTAGGGGGCCCTAACTACGAGCAGTACTTC.

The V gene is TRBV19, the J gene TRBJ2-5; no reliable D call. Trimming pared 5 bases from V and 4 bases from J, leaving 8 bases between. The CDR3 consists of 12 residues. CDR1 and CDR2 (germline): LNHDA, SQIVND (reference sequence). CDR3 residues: CASSGVRETQYF. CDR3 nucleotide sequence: TGTGCCAGTAGTGGGGTTCGAGAGACCCAGTACTTC.

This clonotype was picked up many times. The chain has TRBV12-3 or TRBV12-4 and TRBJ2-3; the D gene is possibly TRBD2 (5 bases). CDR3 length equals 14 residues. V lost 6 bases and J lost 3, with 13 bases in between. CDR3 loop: CASRGRRQTDTQYF. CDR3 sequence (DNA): TGTGCCAGCAGAGGAAGGAGGCAAACAGATACGCAGTATTTT.

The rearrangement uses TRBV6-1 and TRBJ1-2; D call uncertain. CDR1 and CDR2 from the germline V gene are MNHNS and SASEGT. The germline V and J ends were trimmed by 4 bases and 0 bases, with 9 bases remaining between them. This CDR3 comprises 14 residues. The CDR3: CASSVAGANYGYTF. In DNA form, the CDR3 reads TGTGCCAGCAGTGTTGCAGGAGCTAACTATGGCTACACCTTC.

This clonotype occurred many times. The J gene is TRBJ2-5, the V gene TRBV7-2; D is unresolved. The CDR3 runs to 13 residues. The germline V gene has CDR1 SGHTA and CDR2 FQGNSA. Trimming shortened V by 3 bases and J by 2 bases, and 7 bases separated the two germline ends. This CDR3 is CASSFDFQETQYF. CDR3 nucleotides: TGTGCCAGCAGCTTTGACTTTCAAGAGACCCAGTACTTC.

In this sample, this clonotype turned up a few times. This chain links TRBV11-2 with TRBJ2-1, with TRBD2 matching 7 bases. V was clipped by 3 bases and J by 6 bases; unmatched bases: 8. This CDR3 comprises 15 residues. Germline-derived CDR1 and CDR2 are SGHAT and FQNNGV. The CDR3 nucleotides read TGTGCCAGCAGCTTCGTCATTAAGCGGGGCAATGAGCAGTTCTTC. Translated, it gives CASSFVIKRGNEQFF.

The CDR3 DNA follows: TGTGCCAGCAGTCCGGGACAGGTAGACGAGCAGTACTTC. This encodes CASSPGQVDEQYF. The rearrangement joins TRBV28 to TRBJ2-7; 8 bases are shared with TRBD1. The CDR3 is 13 residues long. With 5 bases clipped from V and 5 bases from J, the junction kept 5 bases outside the gene matches. Germline CDR1 reads MDHEN; CDR2 reads SYDVKM.

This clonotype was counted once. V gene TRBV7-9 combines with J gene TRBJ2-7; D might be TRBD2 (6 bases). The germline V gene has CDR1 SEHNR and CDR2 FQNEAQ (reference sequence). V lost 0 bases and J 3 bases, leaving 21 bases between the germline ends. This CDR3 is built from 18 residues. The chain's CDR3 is CASSLAGGLAEKLYEQYF. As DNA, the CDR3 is TGTGCCAGCAGCTTAGCTGGGGGACTTGCGGAAAAACTCTACGAGCAGTACTTC.

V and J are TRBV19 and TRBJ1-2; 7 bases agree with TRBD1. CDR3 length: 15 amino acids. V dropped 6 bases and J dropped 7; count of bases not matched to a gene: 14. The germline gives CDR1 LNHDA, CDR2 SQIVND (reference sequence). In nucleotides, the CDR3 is TGTGCCAGTAGGCCGCTGGGTGACAGGGCGGTTGGCTACACCTTC. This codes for CASRPLGDRAVGYTF.

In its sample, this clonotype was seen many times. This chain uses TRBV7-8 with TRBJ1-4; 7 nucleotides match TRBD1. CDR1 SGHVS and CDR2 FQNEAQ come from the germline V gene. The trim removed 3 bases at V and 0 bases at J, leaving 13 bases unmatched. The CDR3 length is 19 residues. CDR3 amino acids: CASSFGLGQRFATNEKLFF. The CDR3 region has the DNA TGTGCCAGCAGCTTTGGTTTGGGACAGAGGTTTGCAACTAATGAAAAACTGTTTTTT.

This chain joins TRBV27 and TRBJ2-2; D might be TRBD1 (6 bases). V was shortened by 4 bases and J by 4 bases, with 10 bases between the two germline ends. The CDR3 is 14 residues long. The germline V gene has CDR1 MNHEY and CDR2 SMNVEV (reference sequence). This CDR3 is CASSYGQRTGELFF. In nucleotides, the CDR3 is TGTGCCAGCAGTTATGGACAGCGCACCGGGGAGCTGTTTTTT.

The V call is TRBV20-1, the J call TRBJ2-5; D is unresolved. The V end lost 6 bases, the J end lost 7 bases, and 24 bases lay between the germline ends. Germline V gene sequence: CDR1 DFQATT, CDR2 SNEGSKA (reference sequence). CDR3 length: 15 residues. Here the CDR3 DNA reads TGCAGTGCAGCCCCCGGCGGCTCGACAAAGGGGACCCAGTACTTC. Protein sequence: CSAAPGGSTKGTQYF.

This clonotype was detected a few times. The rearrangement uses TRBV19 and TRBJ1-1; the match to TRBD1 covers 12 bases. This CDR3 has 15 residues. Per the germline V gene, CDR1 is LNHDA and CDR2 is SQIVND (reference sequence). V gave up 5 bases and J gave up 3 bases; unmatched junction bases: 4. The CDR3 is CASSPRDRGHTEAFF. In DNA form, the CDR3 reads TGTGCCAGTAGTCCCAGGGACAGGGGGCACACTGAAGCTTTCTTT.

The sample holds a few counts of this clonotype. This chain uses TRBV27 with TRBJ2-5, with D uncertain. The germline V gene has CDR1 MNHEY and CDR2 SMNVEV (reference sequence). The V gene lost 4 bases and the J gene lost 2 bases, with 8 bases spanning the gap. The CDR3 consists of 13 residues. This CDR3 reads CASSYGPQETQYF. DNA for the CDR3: TGTGCCAGCAGTTATGGACCGCAAGAGACCCAGTACTTC.

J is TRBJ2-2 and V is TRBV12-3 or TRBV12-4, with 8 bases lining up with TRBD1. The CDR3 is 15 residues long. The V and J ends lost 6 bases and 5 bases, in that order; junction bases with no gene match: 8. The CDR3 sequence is CASSGQGIWTGELFF. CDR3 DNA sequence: TGTGCCAGCAGCGGACAGGGTATTTGGACCGGGGAGCTGTTTTTT.

DNA of the CDR3: TGCAGTGTCACACAGGCGGGTCAAGAGACCCAGTACTTC. It is translated as CSVTQAGQETQYF. The gene calls are TRBV20-1 and TRBJ2-5; the D gene could be TRBD1 or TRBD2 (5 bases each). The germline V gene encodes CDR1 DFQATT and CDR2 SNEGSKA (reference sequence). The ends were cut back, 7 bases at V and 2 bases at J, with 14 bases in the middle. The CDR3 extends over 13 amino acids.